The source of this T cell receptor beta chain is a study of cytomegalovirus exposure and HLA in healthy donors (TCRdb year 2017). Describing the broader study: An earlier analysis of around 600 of the donors reported 276 Gb of sequence data and about 100 million unique TCR beta sequences from 150 million to 200 million T cells. An early release covering just under 650 HLA-typed donors comprised about 310 gigabases of sequencing data and around 80 million unique TCR sequences. Of the 350 to 400 genotyped donors, approximately 83% fell in the genetic ancestry cluster associated with self-reported Caucasian donors. The study aimed to test whether cataloging public T cell receptors could reveal signatures of past pathogen exposure. The T cell repertoires of several hundred subjects were profiled by immunosequencing and related to cytomegalovirus serostatus. In addition to the first cohort of 650 to 750 subjects, a separate validation cohort of some 120 different subjects was used. To predict cytomegalovirus infection status, the study combined high-throughput TCR immunosequencing, statistical association of individual TCRs with disease status, and machine learning. To study patterns of TCR occurrence, a later analysis re-analyzed previously published TCR beta repertoires from around 700 donors and added high-resolution HLA genotyping. Rather than drawing on any new phenotypic data, the later analysis identified candidate immune exposures from TCR beta sequences and the way those sequences occurred across donors. To decide whether each TCR beta V gene segment behaved as functional or pseudogenic, an earlier analysis of several hundred of the donors relied on high-throughput TCR beta sequencing. Donor age, sex, ethnicity and CMV serostatus were compiled alongside the repertoire data. In a later genetic analysis, genome-wide SNP genotypes for about 60% of the 666 donors were used, and that subset was treated as a discovery cohort. All discovery cohort repertoires had been generated on a single sequencing platform. HLA typing included class I and class II loci at four-digit resolution. The number of donors typed differed by locus, with about 620-630 for A, B, C, DRB1 and DQB1, 522 for DQA1, 600 to 610 for DPA1, and approximately 470 for DPB1. Because of strong linkage in the cohort, five DR-DQ haplotypes were treated as single units for association and clustering. On average, roughly 250,000 unique TCR beta nucleotide sequences were sequenced per donor among a few hundred genotyped donors of the cohort, with roughly 18% of those sequences being non-productive.

The cohort consisted of more than 650 healthy bone marrow donors. Cohort members were all nominally healthy when sampled, although unrecorded immune exposures were likely present. The donor tested CMV seronegative, placing the donor among the 350 to 400 seronegative members of the cohort. A peripheral blood sample was provided by each donor, and peripheral blood mononuclear cells were used for TCR beta sequencing. Genomic DNA was extracted from the blood cell samples with the Qiagen DNeasy Blood Extraction Kit. A remark on this clone: The antigen it binds to is not known. No much larger clone is present one base from it, and per-base qualities are unavailable.

From V the trimming removes 7 bases and from J it removes 8 bases, while the gene matches leave 16 bases of the junction unaccounted for. CDR1 and CDR2, looked up from the germline V gene, are MNHNS and SASEGT. CDR3 length: 16 amino acids, cysteine to phenylalanine. Only the CDR3 portion is preserved as DNA: 48 bases, with reading frame beginning at the first base. To prepare the library, the immunoSEQ multiplex PCR assay was applied. For the multiplex PCR, a mixture combining 60 forward primers for TCR Vbeta segments and 13 reverse primers for TCR Jbeta segments was used. Amplification of the CDR3 region of rearranged TCR beta genes was performed with a multiplex PCR assay on genomic DNA. The Illumina HiSeq System was used to sequence the amplified TCR beta libraries as 87-base-pair reads. As for the original processing: Across the 640 or so repertoires, a later analysis counted 75 million to 90 million unique TCR beta chains, about 10 million of which were shared by at least two donors. To remove PCR and sequencing errors, raw reads were error-corrected and collapsed into unique sequences using a nearest-neighbor algorithm that merged closely related sequences. CDR3 sequences were aligned to IMGT reference sequences to assign V, D and J gene segments. For a sequence to be retained, a match of at least six nucleotides was required to both a V gene segment and a J gene segment. A rearrangement counted as productive if the CDR3 had no stop codons and remained in frame with V and J, and every other rearrangement counted as non-productive. CDR3 was defined by IMGT convention, running from the second conserved V-encoded cysteine to the conserved J-encoded phenylalanine. The earlier analysis of 500 to 750 of the donors excluded any sequence lacking an unambiguous match to a single V gene segment. In an earlier analysis of a few hundred of the donors, a V segment was called functional when productive rearrangements were above 56.7%, and segregating when the standard deviation between donors exceeded 5%. A statistical classification framework was built to diagnose cytomegalovirus status from the catalog of TCR beta chain sequences. A later analysis assigned V and J genes by comparing TCR nucleotide sequences with IMGT/GENE-DB human TR gene sequences. In a later analysis, CDR3 sequences and most-parsimonious VDJ recombination scenarios were assigned using the TCRdist pipeline. A later analysis defined each TCR beta chain by its CDR3 amino acid sequence plus V-gene family, and excluded reads lacking a unique V-gene family. A later analysis removed roughly 590 highly shared, low-generation-probability nucleotide sequences to deal with suspected cross-contamination and a sequencing artifact. In a later analysis, a clonal expansion index for each public chain was calculated from normalized within-repertoire ranks of inferred template counts. In a later analysis, generation probabilities were computed using a VDJ recombination model fitted to out-of-frame rearrangements, and the results were checked against IGoR. In a later analysis, TCR-TCR, TCR-HLA and TCR-CMV co-occurrence was scored with hypergeometric tests, and a repertoire-size bias correction was applied to TCR pairs. In a later analysis, false discovery rates were estimated by permuting HLA or CMV assignments 20 times. In a later analysis, co-occurring TCRs were grouped using DBSCAN, and TCRdist sequence similarity was added for clustering within HLA-allele-positive subsets. Repertoires with fewer than 30,000 or more than 120,000 public chains were left out of co-occurrence clustering, as were a handful of repertoires with anomalous nucleotide sharing. TCRdb retrieved this table from immuneACCESS and kept in-frame rearrangements only. Not all clones are present; in checked studies, unresolved V genes account for under half, and no reason is known for the remainder. V, J and clone size were drawn from that table, and D and trimming were deduced from the DNA. This sample comprises under 200,000 clones, roughly 90% of them detected only once. The top ten hold 1% to 1.4% of the sample.

General conclusions and limits of the study: In a later analysis, about 17,000 TCR beta sequences were associated with specific HLA alleles at a false discovery rate of 0.05. According to a later analysis, parvovirus B19, influenza, CMV and Epstein-Barr virus appeared linked to several top co-occurrence clusters. Cytomegalovirus status was reported to be diagnosed by the classifier with high specificity and sensitivity in both the original and validation cohorts. Some IMGT-functional V segments, including TRBV6-2 and TRBV6-3, could not be distinguished by the 87-base-pair reads and were therefore excluded. An earlier analysis of approximately 540 of the donors showed that most TCR beta V segments appeared in productive rearrangements either about 87% or about 30% of the time, which broadly matched IMGT annotations. A later analysis found that HLA-associated TCR beta chains were more clonally expanded and had lower generation probabilities than equally common non-associated chains. Because counts were too low, seventeen rarely observed V segments, including chromosome 9 orphons, were excluded from the earlier analysis of several hundred of the donors. This cohort had only TCR beta chains sequenced, and the lack of alpha or paired-chain data limited which features could be detected. A group of highly shared sequence variants was considered likely to be a technical artifact of the sequencing pipeline. A further reported finding was that TCR beta sequences accurately predicted the HLA-A and HLA-B alleles for most subjects in the first cohort. In a later analysis, most CMV-associated TCR beta chains were found to appear HLA-restricted, with HLA associations seemingly driven largely by CMV exposure. The study listed 164 TCR beta chains as associated with cytomegalovirus. Linkage disequilibrium might explain the correlated functional status among segregating V segments, but an unknown experimental factor could not be excluded. A few of the identified cytomegalovirus-associated TCR beta chains were confirmed in vitro to be specific for cytomegalovirus antigens. The authors suggested that the approach could potentially be extended to other disease states and immunological phenotypes. V-gene and J-gene trimming of TCR beta chains was associated with a missense DCLRE1C variant in a later genetic analysis, and the association was replicated in an independent cohort. Most TCR sequences were seen in very few donors, while some public TCRs were found in many individuals. For the cohort, immune exposure information was limited to CMV serostatus. A later analysis found that TCR association rates varied across HLA loci, with DRB1 alleles showing the most associated TCRs and HLA-C alleles the fewest. When HLA alleles, especially DR and DQ, strongly co-occurred, attributing TCR associations to individual alleles was difficult. A later genetic analysis reported fewer N-insertions in productive TCRs among donors in an Asian-associated ancestry cluster than the roughly 690-donor mean. Because HLA typing was missing for some donors at each locus, association tests included only the typed subset. Sequencing depth was assumed to be roughly uniform across donors in the presence/absence analyses, though that assumption may not hold.

This TCR derives from a boy younger than 10 in good health and CMV-seronegative. The chain was built from TRBV6-1 and TRBJ2-5; 10 bases in between match TRBD2. Sequenced input: PBMCs. This receptor has the CDR3 CASIKAGGSGVGTQYF. In nucleotides, the sequence is TGTGCCAGCATTAAAGCGGGGGGGTCCGGGGTGGGAACCCAGTACTTC.